This passage covers 8 T cell receptor beta chains from one sample sequenced in a study of siplizumab effects on memory and regulatory T cells. Sequencing used immunoSEQ multiplex PCR; TCRdb keeps in-frame clones, though not all of them. The repertoire consists of some 100,000 clones, with under 95% occurring once and the leading ten covering approximately 0.71%. The sequenced sample was Tregs sorted from blood. Receptors were obtained from a human donor in good health.

The V gene is TRBV5-1, the J gene TRBJ2-6; 10 nucleotides align to TRBD1. Germline V gives CDR1 SGHRS, CDR2 YFSETQ. V dropped 3 bases and J dropped 2; count of bases not matched to a gene: 5. The CDR3 covers 17 residues. CDR3 in amino acids: CASSSGQGNAGANVLTF. In DNA form, the CDR3 reads TGCGCCAGCAGCTCGGGACAGGGGAATGCTGGGGCCAACGTCCTGACTTTC.

The chain recombines TRBV28 with TRBJ2-5; 10 bases fit TRBD2. The germline CDR1 and CDR2 sequences are MDHEN and SYDVKM. The CDR3 extends over 16 amino acids. The ends lost 2 bases at V and 5 bases at J; junction bases unmatched: 8. CDR3 in amino acids: CASSLGLAGVRETQYF. CDR3 DNA sequence: TGTGCCAGCAGTTTAGGGCTAGCGGGAGTAAGGGAGACCCAGTACTTC.

V and J are TRBV2 and TRBJ2-3; 14 nucleotides agree with TRBD2. Germline CDR1 is SNHLY and CDR2 is FYNNEI. The CDR3 has 14 amino acids. Trimming at V came to 6 bases and at J to 8 bases, leaving 4 bases not matched to a gene. CDR3 nucleotide sequence: TGTGCCAGCAGACCCGGACTAGCGGGGGGTACGCAGTATTTT. It yields the protein CASRPGLAGGTQYF.

V is TRBV10-1 and J is TRBJ2-5, with D unresolved. Germline loops: CDR1 WNHNN, CDR2 SYGVQD (reference sequence). The CDR3 is 14 amino acids. The germline V and J ends were trimmed by 5 bases and 7 bases, with 17 bases remaining between them. CDR3 residues: CASSTTGRLGTQYF. The CDR3 DNA reads as TGCGCCAGCAGTACGACTGGCCGCCTGGGGACCCAGTACTTC.

The V and J genes are TRBV28 and TRBJ2-4, with TRBD1 as a possible D gene (8 bases). V was pared by 4 bases and J by 6 bases, with 16 bases between. The CDR3 contains 15 residues. Germline CDR1 MDHEN, CDR2 SYDVKM. The CDR3 coding sequence is TGTGCCAGCAGTTCCAGGACAGGGAGGGGAAACATTCAGTACTTC. This translates into CASSSRTGRGNIQYF.

The genes are TRBV5-1 and TRBJ2-5; D ambiguous. The germline V gene encodes CDR1 SGHRS and CDR2 YFSETQ. CDR3 size: 14 residues. V dropped 0 bases and J dropped 2 bases, with 8 bases sitting between them. The CDR3 spells CASSLEARQETQYF. The DNA of the CDR3 is TGCGCCAGCAGCTTGGAGGCCAGACAAGAGACCCAGTACTTC.

V gene TRBV7-8 combines with J gene TRBJ2-4; a possible D gene is TRBD2 (5 bases). This CDR3 has 18 amino acids. Trimming stripped 1 base from V and 0 bases from J, with 16 bases between. Per germline, CDR1 SGHVS and CDR2 FQNEAQ. CDR3 loop: CASSLVPPGMLAKNIQYF. CDR3 DNA sequence: TGTGCCAGCAGCTTAGTGCCCCCGGGAATGTTAGCCAAAAACATTCAGTACTTC.

This clone was observed a single time. J is TRBJ2-7 and V is TRBV29-1; D is unclear. CDR1 is SQVTM and CDR2 is ANQGSEA in the germline V gene. Deletions cut 0 bases from V and 3 bases from J, with 6 bases between. The CDR3 has 12 residues. In nucleotides, the CDR3 is TGCAGCGTTGAAGAGGACGGCTACGAGCAGTACTTC. This encodes CSVEEDGYEQYF.